This T cell receptor beta chain was profiled in a study of cytomegalovirus exposure and HLA in healthy donors. V lost 0 bases and J lost 7, with 9 bases in between. In germline, CDR1 is SGHTA, CDR2 FQGNSA. This CDR3 is 14 amino acids long. Primers for the PCR totalled 60 Vbeta and 13 Jbeta. Profiling relied on immunoSEQ multiplex PCR, and the TCRdb table lists in-frame clones only, not all of them. The data contain roughly 200,000 clones, approximately 80% of them singletons. General study points: Reportedly, fewer N-insertions than the roughly 600-donor mean appeared in an Asian-associated ancestry cluster in a later analysis. The records held CMV serostatus as the only immune exposure information. While the bulk of TCR sequences proved rare, some public TCRs turned up in many donors.

Details on this clone: Its target is not known.

V and J are TRBV7-2 and TRBJ1-4; possibly TRBD1 for D (5 bases). This clonotype was obtained from a woman in her 50s in good health and CMV-seronegative. The sample comprised PBMCs. The CDR3 region is CASSLAQGGEKLFF. The CDR3 DNA sequence: TGTGCCAGCAGCTTAGCGCAGGGCGGTGAAAAACTGTTTTTT.